This T cell receptor beta chain was identified in a study of identical twins. TCRdb re-analysed the 5' RACE reads in MiXCR, keeping a single row per CDR3 protein. In the table there are 200,000 to 250,000 distinct CDR3 sequences, about 7% of which are singletons. Many counts were recorded for this clonotype. This CDR3 spans 15 amino acids. Germline values: CDR1 DFQATT, CDR2 SNEGSKA (reference sequence). The V segment lost 0 bases and the J segment 6 bases; nucleotides outside the gene matches: 7. This same sample was also part of a study on yellow fever vaccine responses in identical twins.

The gene calls are TRBV20-1 and TRBJ2-1; 8 bases agree with TRBD2. Sequencing input: memory (CD45RO+) T cells sorted from blood. This TCR was sampled from a woman aged 18-30 years in good health. The CDR3 bases are TGCAGTGCTAGAGATCCCCTAGCGGGCTTCAATGAGCAGTTCTTC. Translation gives CSARDPLAGFNEQFF.